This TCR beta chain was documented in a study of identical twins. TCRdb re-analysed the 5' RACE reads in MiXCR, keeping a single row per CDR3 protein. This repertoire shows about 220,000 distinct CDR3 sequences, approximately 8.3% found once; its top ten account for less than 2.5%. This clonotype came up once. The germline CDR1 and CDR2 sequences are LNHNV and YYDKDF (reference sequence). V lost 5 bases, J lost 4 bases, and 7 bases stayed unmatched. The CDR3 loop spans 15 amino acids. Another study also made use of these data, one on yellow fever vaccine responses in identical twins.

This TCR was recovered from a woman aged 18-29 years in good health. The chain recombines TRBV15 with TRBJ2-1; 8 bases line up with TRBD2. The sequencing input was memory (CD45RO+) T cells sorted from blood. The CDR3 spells CATSVRGGRYNEQFF. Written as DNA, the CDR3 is TGTGCCACCAGCGTACGGGGGGGCCGATACAATGAGCAGTTCTTC.